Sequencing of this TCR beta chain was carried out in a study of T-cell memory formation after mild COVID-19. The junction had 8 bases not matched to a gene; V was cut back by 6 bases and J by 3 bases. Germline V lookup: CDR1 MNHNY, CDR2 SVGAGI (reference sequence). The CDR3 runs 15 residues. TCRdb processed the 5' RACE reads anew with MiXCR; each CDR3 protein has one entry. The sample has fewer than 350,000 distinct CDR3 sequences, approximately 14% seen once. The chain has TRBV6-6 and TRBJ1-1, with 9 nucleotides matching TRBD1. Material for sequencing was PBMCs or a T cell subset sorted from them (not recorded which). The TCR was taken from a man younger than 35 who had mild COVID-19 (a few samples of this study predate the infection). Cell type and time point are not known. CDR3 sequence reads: CASRAMTGGDTEAFF. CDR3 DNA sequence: TGTGCCAGCAGGGCGATGACAGGGGGGGACACTGAAGCTTTCTTT.